The 8 T cell receptor beta chains below come from one sample, sequenced in a study of blood T cell repertoires in COVID-19. Method: immunoSEQ multiplex PCR; TCRdb's copy keeps in-frame clones and lacks some. Of about 250,000 clones listed, 70% to 90% were seen once; the top ten hold under 4%. Input material: peripheral blood. These receptors came from a man between 18 and 29 years old with active or convalescent COVID-19.

The CDR3 sequence is CASSIWGTGLNEQFF. The CDR3 coding sequence is TGTGCCAGTAGTATATGGGGTACAGGGTTGAATGAGCAGTTCTTC. The chain has TRBV19 and TRBJ2-1, with a possible D match to TRBD1 (6 bases). Trimming took off 2 bases at V and 7 bases at J, with 15 bases between the two ends. The CDR3 has 15 amino acids. The germline gives CDR1 LNHDA, CDR2 SQIVND (reference sequence).

V is TRBV11-2 and J is TRBJ1-2; TRBD1 matches at 7 bases. Germline CDR1 SGHAT, CDR2 FQNNGV. The CDR3 length is 15 residues. V was pared by 1 base and J by 4 bases, with 6 bases of the junction left unmatched. CDR3 sequence (DNA): TGTGCCAGCAGCTTAGTAGGAGGGGGCGGCTATGGCTACACCTTC. Encoded protein: CASSLVGGGGYGYTF. Using reference TRBV11-2 and TRBJ1-2 for the parts outside the CDR3, the full variable domain is EAGVAQSPRYKIIEKRQSVAFWCNPISGHATLYWYQQILGQGPKLLIQFQNNGVVDDSQLPKDRFSAERLKGVDSTLKIQPAKLEDSAVYLCASSLVGGGGYGYTFGSGTRLTVV.

The genes are TRBV6-2 or TRBV6-3 and TRBJ1-3; 7 bases match TRBD1. Germline loops: CDR1 MNHEY, CDR2 SVGEGT. The CDR3 runs 17 residues. Trimming cost V 2 bases and J 0 bases; bases outside gene matches: 7. The CDR3 DNA follows: TGTGCCAGCAGTTACGGATCGGGACAGCGCTCTGGAAACACCATATATTTT. Translation gives CASSYGSGQRSGNTIYF.

The genes are TRBV6-5 and TRBJ1-4; 9 positions match TRBD1. Germline trimming cut 2 bases from V and 8 bases from J; bases unmatched to any gene: 9. Germline CDR1 reads MNHEY; CDR2 reads SVGAGI. The CDR3 is made up of 16 amino acids. CDR3 in DNA: TGTGCCAGCAGTTACCGGACAGGGGATCTTTGGGAAAAACTGTTTTTT. Its translation is CASSYRTGDLWEKLFF.

This clone was detected only once. The V and J genes are TRBV5-4 and TRBJ2-7, with a weak D call TRBD1 (6 bases). Germline CDR1 and CDR2: SGHNT and YYREEE (reference sequence). The CDR3 runs to 14 residues. The V end lost 7 bases, the J end lost 4 bases, and 18 bases lay between the germline ends. The CDR3 here is CASLRQDDLYEQYF. CDR3 nucleotides: TGTGCCAGCCTTAGACAGGATGACCTTTACGAGCAGTACTTC.

The chain carries TRBV27 and TRBJ1-4; tentative D call: TRBD1 (5 bases). V was cut by 5 bases and J by 3 bases, with 16 bases left in between. This CDR3 spans 16 amino acids. Per the germline V gene, CDR1 is MNHEY and CDR2 is SMNVEV (reference sequence). The DNA of the CDR3 is TGTGCCAGCAGTGAATGGGCCGGGGGGGCTAATGAAAAACTGTTTTTT. It codes for CASSEWAGGANEKLFF.

The CDR3 region is CASSLIAGGPRDTQYF. In nucleotides, the CDR3 is TGTGCCAGCAGCTTAATTGCGGGGGGGCCCAGAGATACGCAGTATTTT. V and J are TRBV7-2 and TRBJ2-3, with TRBD2 identical over 9 bases. The CDR3 covers 16 residues. The V and J ends lost 2 bases and 5 bases, in that order; junction bases with no gene match: 8. Germline CDR1 SGHTA, CDR2 FQGNSA.

This chain joins TRBV9 and TRBJ1-2; 10 bases fit TRBD1. V was clipped by 3 bases and J by 7 bases; unmatched bases: 15. Germline V gives CDR1 SGDLS, CDR2 YYNGEE. This CDR3 spans 17 amino acids. Here the CDR3 DNA reads TGTGCCAGCAGCGCAGCTCCCGCGACAGGGGGCTACGGTGGCTACACCTTC. As protein: CASSAAPATGGYGGYTF.